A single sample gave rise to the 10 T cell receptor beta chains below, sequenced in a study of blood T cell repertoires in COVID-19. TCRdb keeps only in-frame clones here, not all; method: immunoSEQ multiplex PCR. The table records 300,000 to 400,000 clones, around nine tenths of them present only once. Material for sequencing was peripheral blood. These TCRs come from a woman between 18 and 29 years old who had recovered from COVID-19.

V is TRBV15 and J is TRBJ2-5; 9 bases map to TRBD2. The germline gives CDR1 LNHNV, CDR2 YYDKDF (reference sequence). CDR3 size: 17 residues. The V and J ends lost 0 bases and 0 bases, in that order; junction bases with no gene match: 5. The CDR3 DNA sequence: TGTGCCACCAGCAGAGAGTTAAGCGGGAGGTACCAAGAGACCCAGTACTTC. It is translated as CATSRELSGRYQETQYF.

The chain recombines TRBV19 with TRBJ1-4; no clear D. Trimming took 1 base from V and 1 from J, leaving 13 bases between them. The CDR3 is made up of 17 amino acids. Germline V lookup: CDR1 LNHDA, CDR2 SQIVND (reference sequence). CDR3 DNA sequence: TGTGCCAGTAGTATAGCTCGTCGGGGTGGAACTAATGAAAAACTGTTTTTT. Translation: CASSIARRGGTNEKLFF.

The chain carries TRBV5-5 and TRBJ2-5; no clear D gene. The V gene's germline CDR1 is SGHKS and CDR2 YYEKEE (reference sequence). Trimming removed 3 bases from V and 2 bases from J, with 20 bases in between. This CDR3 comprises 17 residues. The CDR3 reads CASSYPTDSVKQETQYF. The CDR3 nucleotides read TGTGCCAGCAGCTACCCCACCGACTCAGTTAAACAAGAGACCCAGTACTTC.

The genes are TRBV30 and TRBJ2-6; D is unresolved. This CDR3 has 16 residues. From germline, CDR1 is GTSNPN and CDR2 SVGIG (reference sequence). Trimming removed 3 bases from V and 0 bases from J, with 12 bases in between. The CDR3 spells CAWRPTRASGANVLTF. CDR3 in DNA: TGTGCCTGGAGACCGACACGAGCCTCTGGGGCCAACGTCCTGACTTTC.

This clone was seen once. The CDR3 loop reads CASSPRPSGATTDTQYF. The CDR3 DNA reads as TGTGCCAGCAGTCCACGCCCTAGCGGGGCTACCACAGATACGCAGTATTTT. This chain connects TRBV6-2 or TRBV6-3 to TRBJ2-3, with 9 positions matching TRBD2. The CDR3 covers 17 residues. The V and J ends lost 5 bases and 2 bases, in that order; junction bases with no gene match: 11. Germline loops: CDR1 MNHEY, CDR2 SVGEGT.

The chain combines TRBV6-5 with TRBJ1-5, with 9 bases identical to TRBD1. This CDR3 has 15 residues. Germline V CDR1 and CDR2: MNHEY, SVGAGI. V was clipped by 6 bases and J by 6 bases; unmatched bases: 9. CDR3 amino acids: CASRVGQGKSQPQHF. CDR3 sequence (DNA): TGTGCCAGCAGGGTGGGACAGGGTAAAAGTCAGCCCCAGCATTTT.

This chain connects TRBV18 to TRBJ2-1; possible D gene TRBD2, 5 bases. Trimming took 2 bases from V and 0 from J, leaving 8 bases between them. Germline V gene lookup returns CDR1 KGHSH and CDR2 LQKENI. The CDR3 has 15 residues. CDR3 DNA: TGTGCCAGCTCACCATCGGGATTCTCCTACAATGAGCAGTTCTTC. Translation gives CASSPSGFSYNEQFF.

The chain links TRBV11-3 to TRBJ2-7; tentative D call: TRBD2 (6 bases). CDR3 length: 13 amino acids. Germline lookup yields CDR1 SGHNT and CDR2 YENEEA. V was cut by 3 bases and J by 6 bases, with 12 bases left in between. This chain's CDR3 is CASSFSGGVEQYV. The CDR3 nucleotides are TGTGCCAGCAGCTTCTCCGGCGGGGTCGAGCAGTACGTC.

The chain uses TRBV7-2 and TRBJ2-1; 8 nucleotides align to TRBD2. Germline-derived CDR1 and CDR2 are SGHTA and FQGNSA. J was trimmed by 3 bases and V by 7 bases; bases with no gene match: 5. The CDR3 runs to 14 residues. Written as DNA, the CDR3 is TGTGCCAGCAAAGCGGGAGCGGTCTACAATGAGCAGTTCTTC. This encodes CASKAGAVYNEQFF. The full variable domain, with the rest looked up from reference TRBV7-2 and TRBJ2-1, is GAGVSQSPSNKVTEKGKDVELRCDPISGHTALYWYRQSLGQGLEFLIYFQGNSAPDKSGLPSDRFSAERTGGSVSTLTIQRTQQEDSAVYLCASKAGAVYNEQFFGPGTRLTVL.

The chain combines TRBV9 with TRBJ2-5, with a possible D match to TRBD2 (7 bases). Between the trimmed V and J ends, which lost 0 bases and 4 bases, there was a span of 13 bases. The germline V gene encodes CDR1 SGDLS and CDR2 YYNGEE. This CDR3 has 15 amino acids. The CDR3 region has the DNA TGTGCCAGCAGCGTAGATCGCGGGGGCAGAGAGACCCAGTACTTC. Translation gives CASSVDRGGRETQYF.